This TCR beta chain emerged from a study of blood T cell repertoires in COVID-19. Overall study context: The United States, Italy and Spain provided the acute and convalescent COVID-19 samples. PBMCs, B-cell-depleted T cells, or T cells provided the cDNA or gDNA that made up the material.

This CDR3 has 15 residues. The germline gives CDR1 SGHNT, CDR2 YYREEE (reference sequence). Trimming took 4 bases from V and 7 from J; bases not matched to a gene: 6. Sequencing was performed with immunoSEQ multiplex PCR; in TCRdb, only in-frame clones are kept and a portion is missing. Of 340,000 or so clones in the sample, more than 75% were seen once. This chain uses TRBV5-4 with TRBJ2-7, with 15 bases that match TRBD2. This clonotype was sampled from a man aged 50 to 59 with active or convalescent COVID-19. What was sequenced was peripheral blood. The CDR3 loop is CASSRRTSGRGEQYF. CDR3 nucleotide sequence: TGTGCCAGCAGCCGGCGGACTAGCGGGAGGGGGGAGCAGTACTTC.